Listed here is a single TCR beta chain. The antigen is unknown. TCR sequencing used cDNA made by reverse transcription of extracted RNA. The table came from immunoSEQ multiplex PCR; TCRdb's copy has only in-frame clones and leaves some out. The data hold about 150,000 clones, with 40% to 50% observed a single time. These data originate in a study of CD8+ T cells in alopecia areata. Lesional scalp tissue (obtained by punch biopsy) and peripheral blood were collected from alopecia areata patients. Trimming pared 0 bases from V and 2 bases from J, leaving 4 bases between. Germline V gene lookup returns CDR1 MNHEY and CDR2 SVGAGI. CDR3 length: 13 residues. The study's findings and limits: Among patients, TCR sharing was less clear than in mice, a difference possibly due in part to HLA diversity in the patient population.

What was sequenced was CD4+ T cells sorted from blood. The rearrangement joins TRBV6-5 to TRBJ2-5; D is unclear. This clonotype originated in a human donor with alopecia areata. The CDR3 here is CASSYSIQETQYF. CDR3 in DNA: TGTGCCAGCAGTTACTCGATTCAAGAGACCCAGTACTTC.